This T cell receptor beta chain was sequenced in a study of blood T cells in healthy people across ages. Germline values: CDR1 SGHRS, CDR2 YFSETQ. This CDR3 region has 13 residues. V was trimmed by 7 bases and J by 4 bases, leaving 12 bases between them. There are many counts of this clonotype. A second PCR, run for 7 to 11 cycles, used a sample-barcoded 5' primer plus a J-beta primer mix. TCRdb fed the 5' RACE reads into MiXCR, producing one record per CDR3 protein. The sample records hundreds of thousands of distinct CDR3 sequences, approximately 30% being singletons. The chain combines TRBV5-1 with TRBJ2-1; the D gene is possibly TRBD2 (6 bases). The receptor's source is a woman aged 80 or over in good health. Sequenced input: blood. The CDR3 spells CASGRGNYNEQFF. CDR3 coding DNA: TGCGCCAGCGGTCGGGGGAATTACAATGAGCAGTTCTTC.